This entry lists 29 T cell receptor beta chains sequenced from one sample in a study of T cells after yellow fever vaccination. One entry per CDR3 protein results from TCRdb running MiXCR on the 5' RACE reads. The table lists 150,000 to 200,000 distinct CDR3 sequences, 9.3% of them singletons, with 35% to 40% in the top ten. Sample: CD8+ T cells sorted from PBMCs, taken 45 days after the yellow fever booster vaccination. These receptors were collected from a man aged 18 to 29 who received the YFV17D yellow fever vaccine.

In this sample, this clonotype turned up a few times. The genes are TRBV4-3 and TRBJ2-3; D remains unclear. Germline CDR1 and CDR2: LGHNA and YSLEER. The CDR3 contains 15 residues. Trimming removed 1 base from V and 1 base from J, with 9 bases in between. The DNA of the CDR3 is TGCGCCAGCAGCCAAGTATTGGGTTGCACAGATACGCAGTATTTT. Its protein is CASSQVLGCTDTQYF.

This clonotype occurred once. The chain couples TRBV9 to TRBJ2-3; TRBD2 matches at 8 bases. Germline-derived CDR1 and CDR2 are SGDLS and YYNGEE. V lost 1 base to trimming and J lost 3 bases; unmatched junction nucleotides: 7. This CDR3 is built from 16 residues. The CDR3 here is CASSVFSGGPTDTQYF. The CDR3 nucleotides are TGTGCCAGCAGCGTATTCTCGGGGGGGCCGACAGATACGCAGTATTTT.

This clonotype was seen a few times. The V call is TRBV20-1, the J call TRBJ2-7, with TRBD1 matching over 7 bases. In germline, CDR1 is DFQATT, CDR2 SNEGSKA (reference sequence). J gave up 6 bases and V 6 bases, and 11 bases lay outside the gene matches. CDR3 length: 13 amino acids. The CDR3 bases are TGCAGTGCGGACGCTAGGGGGCTCGGCGAGCAGTACTTC. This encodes CSADARGLGEQYF.

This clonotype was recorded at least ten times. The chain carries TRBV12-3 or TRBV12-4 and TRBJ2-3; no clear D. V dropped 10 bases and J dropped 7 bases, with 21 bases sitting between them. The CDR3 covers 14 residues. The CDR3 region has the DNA TGTGCCACCACTACCAGAGATGAGCTTAATACGCAGTATTTT. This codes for CATTTRDELNTQYF.

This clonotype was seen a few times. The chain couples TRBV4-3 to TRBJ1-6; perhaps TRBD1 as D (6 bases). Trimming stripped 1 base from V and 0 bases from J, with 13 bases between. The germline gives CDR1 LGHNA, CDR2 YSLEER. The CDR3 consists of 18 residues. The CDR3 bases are TGCGCCAGCAGCCAAGGCCCCTGGGACACCTCCTATAATTCACCCCTCCACTTT. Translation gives CASSQGPWDTSYNSPLHF.

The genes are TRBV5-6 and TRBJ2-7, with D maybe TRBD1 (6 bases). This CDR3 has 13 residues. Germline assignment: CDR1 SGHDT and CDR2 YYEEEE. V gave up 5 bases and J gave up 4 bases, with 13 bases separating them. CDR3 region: CASSFGQHYEQYF. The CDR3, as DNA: TGTGCCAGCAGTTTTGGACAGCATTACGAGCAGTACTTC.

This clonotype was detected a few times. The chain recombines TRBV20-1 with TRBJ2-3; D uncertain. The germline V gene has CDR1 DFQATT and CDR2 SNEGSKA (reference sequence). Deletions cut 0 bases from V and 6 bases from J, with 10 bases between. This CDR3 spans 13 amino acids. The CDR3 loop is CSARDRPLDTQYF. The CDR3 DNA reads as TGCAGTGCTAGAGATAGGCCGTTGGATACGCAGTATTTT.

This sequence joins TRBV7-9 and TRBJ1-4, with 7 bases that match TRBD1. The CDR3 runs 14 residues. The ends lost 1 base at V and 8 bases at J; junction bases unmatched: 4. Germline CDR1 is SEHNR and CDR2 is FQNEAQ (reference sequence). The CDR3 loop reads CASSLEGASEKLFF. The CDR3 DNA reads TGTGCCAGCAGCTTAGAGGGGGCGAGCGAAAAACTGTTTTTT.

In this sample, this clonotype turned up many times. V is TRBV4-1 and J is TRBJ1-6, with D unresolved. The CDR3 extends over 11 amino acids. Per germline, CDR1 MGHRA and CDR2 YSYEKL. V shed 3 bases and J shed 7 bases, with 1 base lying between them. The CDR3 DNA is TGCGCCAGCAGCCAGAATTCACCCCTCCACTTT. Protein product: CASSQNSPLHF.

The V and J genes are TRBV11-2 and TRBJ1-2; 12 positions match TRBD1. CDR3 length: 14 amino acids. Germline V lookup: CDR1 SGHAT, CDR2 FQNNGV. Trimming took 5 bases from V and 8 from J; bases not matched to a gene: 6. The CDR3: CASSGTGGWDGYTF. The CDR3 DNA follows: TGTGCCAGCAGCGGGACAGGGGGCTGGGACGGCTACACCTTC.

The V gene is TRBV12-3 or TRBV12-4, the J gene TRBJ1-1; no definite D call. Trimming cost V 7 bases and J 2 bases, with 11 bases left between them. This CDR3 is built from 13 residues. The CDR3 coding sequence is TGTGCCAGCACCTTTGGGCCAAACACTGAAGCTTTCTTT. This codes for CASTFGPNTEAFF.

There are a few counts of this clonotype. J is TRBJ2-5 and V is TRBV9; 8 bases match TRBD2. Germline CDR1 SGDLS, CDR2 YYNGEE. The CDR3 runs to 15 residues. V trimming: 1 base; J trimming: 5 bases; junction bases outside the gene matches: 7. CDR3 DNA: TGTGCCAGCAGCGTATATAGCGGGGATGGGGAGACCCAGTACTTC. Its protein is CASSVYSGDGETQYF. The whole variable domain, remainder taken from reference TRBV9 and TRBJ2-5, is DSGVTQTPKHLITATGQRVTLRCSPRSGDLSVYWYQQSLDQGLQFLIQYYNGEERAKGNILERFSAQQFPDLHSELNLSSLELGDSALYFCASSVYSGDGETQYFGPGTRLLVL.

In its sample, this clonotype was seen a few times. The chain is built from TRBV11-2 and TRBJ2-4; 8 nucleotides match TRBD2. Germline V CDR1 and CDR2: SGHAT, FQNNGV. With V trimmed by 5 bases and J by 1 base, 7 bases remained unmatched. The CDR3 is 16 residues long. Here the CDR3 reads CASSISGIGAKNIQYF. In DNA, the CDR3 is TGTGCCAGCAGCATTAGCGGGATCGGGGCCAAAAACATTCAGTACTTC.

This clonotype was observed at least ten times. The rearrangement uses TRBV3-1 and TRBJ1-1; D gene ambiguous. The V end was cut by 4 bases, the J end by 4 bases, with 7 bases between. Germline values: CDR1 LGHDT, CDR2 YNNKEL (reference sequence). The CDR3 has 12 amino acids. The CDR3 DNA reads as TGTGCCAGCAGCCCCCGGGGCACTGAAGCTTTCTTT. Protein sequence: CASSPRGTEAFF.

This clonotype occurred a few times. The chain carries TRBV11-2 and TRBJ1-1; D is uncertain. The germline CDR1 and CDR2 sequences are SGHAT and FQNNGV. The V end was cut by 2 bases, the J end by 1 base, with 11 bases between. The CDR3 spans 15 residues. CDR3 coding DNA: TGTGCCAGCAGCTTAAAGCTGATTTCGAACACTGAAGCTTTCTTT. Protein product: CASSLKLISNTEAFF.

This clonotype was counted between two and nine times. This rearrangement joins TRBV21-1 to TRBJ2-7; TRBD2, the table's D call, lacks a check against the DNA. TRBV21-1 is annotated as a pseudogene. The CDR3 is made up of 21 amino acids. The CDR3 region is CASSKVVSGAHDDTGAHEQYV. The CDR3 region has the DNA TGTGCCAGCAGCAAAGTAGTTTCCGGGGCCCACGACGATACGGGGGCCCACGAGCAGTACGTC.

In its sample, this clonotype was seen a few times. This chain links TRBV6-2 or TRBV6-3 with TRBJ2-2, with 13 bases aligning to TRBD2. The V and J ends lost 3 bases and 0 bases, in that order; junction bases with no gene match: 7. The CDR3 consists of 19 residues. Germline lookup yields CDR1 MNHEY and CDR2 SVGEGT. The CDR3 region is CASSYGRTSGGPNTGELFF. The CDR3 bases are TGTGCCAGCAGTTATGGGCGGACTAGCGGGGGCCCGAACACCGGGGAGCTGTTTTTT.

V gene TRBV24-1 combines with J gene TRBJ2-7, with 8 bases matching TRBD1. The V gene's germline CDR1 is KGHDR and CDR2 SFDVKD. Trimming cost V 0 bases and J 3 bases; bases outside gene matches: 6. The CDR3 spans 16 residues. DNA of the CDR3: TGTGCCACCAGTGATTTGGGGGACAGGTTTTACTACGAGCAGTACGTC. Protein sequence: CATSDLGDRFYYEQYV.

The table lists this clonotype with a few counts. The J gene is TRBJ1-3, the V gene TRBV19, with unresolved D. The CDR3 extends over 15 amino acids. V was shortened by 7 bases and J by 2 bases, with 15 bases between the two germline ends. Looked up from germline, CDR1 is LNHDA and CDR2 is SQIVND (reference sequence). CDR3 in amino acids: CASNLDGSPGNTIYF. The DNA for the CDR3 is TGTGCCAGTAACCTTGACGGCAGCCCTGGAAACACCATATATTTT.

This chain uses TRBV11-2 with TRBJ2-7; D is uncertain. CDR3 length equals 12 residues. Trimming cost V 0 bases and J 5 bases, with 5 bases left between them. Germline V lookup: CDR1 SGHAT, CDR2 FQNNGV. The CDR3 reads CASSLDTHEQYF. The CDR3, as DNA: TGTGCCAGCAGCTTAGATACTCACGAGCAGTACTTC.

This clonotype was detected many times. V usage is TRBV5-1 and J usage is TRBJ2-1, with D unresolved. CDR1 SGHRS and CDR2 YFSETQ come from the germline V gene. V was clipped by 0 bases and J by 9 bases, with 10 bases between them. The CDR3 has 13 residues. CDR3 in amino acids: CASSLGPAREQFF. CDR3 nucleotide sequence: TGCGCCAGCAGCTTGGGCCCAGCGCGTGAGCAGTTCTTC. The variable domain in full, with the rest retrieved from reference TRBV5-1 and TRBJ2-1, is KAGVTQTPRYLIKTRGQQVTLSCSPISGHRSVSWYQQTPGQGLQFLFEYFSETQRNKGNFPGRFSGRQFSNSRSEMNVSTLELGDSALYLCASSLGPAREQFFGPGTRLTVL.

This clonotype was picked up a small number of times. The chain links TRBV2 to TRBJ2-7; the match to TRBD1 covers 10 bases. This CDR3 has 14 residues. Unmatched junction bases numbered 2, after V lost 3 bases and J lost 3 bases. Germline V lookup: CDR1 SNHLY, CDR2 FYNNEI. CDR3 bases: TGTGCCAGCAGTGACCGGGACAGGGGCTACGAGCAGTACTTC. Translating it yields CASSDRDRGYEQYF.

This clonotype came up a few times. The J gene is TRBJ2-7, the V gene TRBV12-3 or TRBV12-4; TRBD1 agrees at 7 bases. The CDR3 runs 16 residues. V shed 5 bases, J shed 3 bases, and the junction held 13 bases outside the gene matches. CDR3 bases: TGTGCCAGCAGTCCGGAGGACAGGTATCATTTCTACGAGCAGTACTTC. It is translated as CASSPEDRYHFYEQYF.

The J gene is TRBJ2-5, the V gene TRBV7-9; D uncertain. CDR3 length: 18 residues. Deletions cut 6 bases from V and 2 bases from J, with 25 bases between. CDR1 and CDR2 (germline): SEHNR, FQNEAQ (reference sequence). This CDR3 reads CASSISGLDGRQQETQYF. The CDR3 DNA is TGTGCCAGCAGTATCAGTGGCTTGGACGGACGGCAACAAGAGACCCAGTACTTC.

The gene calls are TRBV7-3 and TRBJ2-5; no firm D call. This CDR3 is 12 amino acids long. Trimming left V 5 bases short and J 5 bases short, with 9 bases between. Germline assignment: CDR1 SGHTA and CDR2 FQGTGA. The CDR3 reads CASSTGDETQYF. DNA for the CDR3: TGTGCCAGCAGCACCGGAGACGAGACCCAGTACTTC.

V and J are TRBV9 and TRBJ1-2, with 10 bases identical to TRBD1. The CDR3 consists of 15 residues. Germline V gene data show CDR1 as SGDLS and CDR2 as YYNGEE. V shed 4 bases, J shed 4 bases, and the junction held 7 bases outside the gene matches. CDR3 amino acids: CASSPAGTGAYGYTF. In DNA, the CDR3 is TGTGCCAGCAGCCCTGCCGGGACAGGGGCCTATGGCTACACCTTC.

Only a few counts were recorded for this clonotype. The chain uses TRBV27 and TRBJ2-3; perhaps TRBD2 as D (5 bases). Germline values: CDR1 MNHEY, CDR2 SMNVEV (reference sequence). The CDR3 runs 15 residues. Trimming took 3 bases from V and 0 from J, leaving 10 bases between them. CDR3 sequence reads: CASSFGGYSTDTQYF. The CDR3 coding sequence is TGTGCCAGCAGTTTCGGAGGCTACAGCACAGATACGCAGTATTTT.

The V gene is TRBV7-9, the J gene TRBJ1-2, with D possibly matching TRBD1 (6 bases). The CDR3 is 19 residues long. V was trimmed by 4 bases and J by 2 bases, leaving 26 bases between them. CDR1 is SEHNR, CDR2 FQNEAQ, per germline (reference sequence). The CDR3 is CASSSEWLAGTSRNYGYTF. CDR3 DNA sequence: TGTGCCAGCAGCTCCGAGTGGTTGGCAGGGACAAGTAGGAACTATGGCTACACCTTC.

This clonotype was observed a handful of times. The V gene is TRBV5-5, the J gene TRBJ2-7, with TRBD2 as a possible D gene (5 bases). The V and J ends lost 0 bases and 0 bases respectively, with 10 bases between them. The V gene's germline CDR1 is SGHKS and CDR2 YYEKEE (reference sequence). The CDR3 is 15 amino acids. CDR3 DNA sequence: TGTGCCAGCAGCTTGGCAGTGGGGAGCTCCTACGAGCAGTACTTC. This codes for CASSLAVGSSYEQYF.